The next 19 T cell receptor beta chains were all read from a single sample in a study of blood T cell repertoires in COVID-19 (dated by TCRdb to the early 2020s). Receptors were amplified or captured by the immunoSEQ multiplex PCR assay. TCRdb re-hosts the immuneACCESS table, in-frame sequences only. Its copies lack some clones; in the studies checked, an unresolved V gene accounts for under half of them, and the cause for the rest is not known. This sample comprises about 120,000 clones, 75% to 85% of them detected only once. 8% to 13% of the sample comes from the top ten. Sequenced sample: peripheral blood. Every receptor here comes from a human donor in a cohort sampled during active COVID-19.

The genes are TRBV7-2 and TRBJ2-7; 7 bases agree with TRBD1. Germline values: CDR1 SGHTA, CDR2 FQGNSA. The V and J ends lost 5 bases and 2 bases, in that order; junction bases with no gene match: 6. The length of the CDR3 is 14 residues. The CDR3 is CASSPRDSAYEQYF. The CDR3 DNA sequence: TGTGCCAGCAGCCCACGGGACAGCGCCTACGAGCAGTACTTC.

J is TRBJ2-3 and V is TRBV11-2; TRBD2 matches 8 bases. The trim removed 0 bases at V and 3 bases at J, leaving 5 bases unmatched. The CDR3 runs to 16 residues. Germline CDR1 SGHAT, CDR2 FQNNGV. The CDR3 region is CASSLDTGGQTDTQYF. The CDR3 bases are TGTGCCAGCAGCTTAGACACGGGGGGGCAAACAGATACGCAGTATTTT.

The V and J genes are TRBV5-1 and TRBJ2-2; 10 bases match TRBD2. From germline, CDR1 is SGHRS and CDR2 YFSETQ. V lost 4 bases to trimming and J lost 5 bases; unmatched junction nucleotides: 5. The length of the CDR3 is 15 residues. CDR3 in amino acids: CASSTSGVGTGELFF. DNA for the CDR3: TGCGCCAGCAGCACTAGCGGGGTTGGAACCGGGGAGCTGTTTTTT.

Of note for this clone: This sample also contains other DNA sequences that code for the same CDR3. CDR3 sequence (DNA): TGTGCCAGCAGCCTAGACCCTGGCACTGAAGCTTTCTTT. Residues: CASSLDPGTEAFF. This chain joins TRBV7-3 and TRBJ1-1; D gene uncertain. In germline, CDR1 is SGHTA, CDR2 FQGTGA. The CDR3 spans 13 residues. V lost 5 bases and J lost 4, with 11 bases in between.

DNA for the CDR3: TGTGCCAGTAGTATAAGGGACAGGGAAAACTACGAGCAGTACTTC. Translating it yields CASSIRDRENYEQYF. The V call is TRBV19, the J call TRBJ2-7, with 9 nucleotides matching TRBD1. V was pared by 2 bases and J by 3 bases, with 5 bases of the junction left unmatched. CDR1 and CDR2 from the germline V gene are LNHDA and SQIVND (reference sequence). The CDR3 length is 15 residues.

The J gene is TRBJ1-1, the V gene TRBV12-3 or TRBV12-4; a weak D match, TRBD1 (5 bases). V lost 6 bases and J 3 bases, leaving 11 bases between the germline ends. CDR3 length: 13 residues. The CDR3 region is CASSPGGYTEAFF. Written as DNA, the CDR3 is TGTGCCAGCAGCCCCGGGGGTTACACTGAAGCTTTCTTT.

The chain recombines TRBV18 with TRBJ1-2; D not certain. Germline CDR1 and CDR2: KGHSH and LQKENI. The length of the CDR3 is 14 residues. Trimming shortened V by 3 bases and J by 2 bases, and 10 bases separated the two germline ends. CDR3 amino acids: CASSPSTRNYGYTF. CDR3 coding DNA: TGTGCCAGCTCACCTTCGACACGGAACTATGGCTACACCTTC. Together with reference TRBV18 and TRBJ1-2, the CDR3 gives the full variable domain: NAGVMQNPRHLVRRRGQEARLRCSPMKGHSHVYWYRQLPEEGLKFMVYLQKENIIDESGMPKERFSAEFPKEGPSILRIQQVVRGDSAAYFCASSPSTRNYGYTFGSGTRLTVV.

The chain has TRBV4-2 and TRBJ1-6; perhaps TRBD1 as D (5 bases). Trimming pared 4 bases from V and 6 bases from J, leaving 16 bases between. Looked up from germline, CDR1 is LGHNA and CDR2 is YNFKEQ. This CDR3 spans 16 amino acids. This CDR3 reads CASSPRGGVVNSPLHF. The CDR3 bases are TGTGCCAGCAGCCCACGCGGAGGGGTTGTTAATTCACCCCTCCACTTT.

The chain carries TRBV7-9 and TRBJ2-3; TRBD1 matches at 7 bases. CDR1 is SEHNR, CDR2 FQNEAQ, per germline (reference sequence). The CDR3 loop spans 14 amino acids. V lost 5 bases to trimming and J lost 2 bases; unmatched junction nucleotides: 4. The CDR3: CASSQGQTTDTQYF. The DNA for the CDR3 is TGTGCCAGCAGCCAGGGACAGACCACAGATACGCAGTATTTT. The full variable domain, rest sourced from reference TRBV7-9 and TRBJ2-3, is DTGVSQNPRHKITKRGQNVTFRCDPISEHNRLYWYRQTLGQGPEFLTYFQNEAQLEKSRLLSDRFSAERPKGSFSTLEIQRTEQGDSAMYLCASSQGQTTDTQYFGPGTRLTVL.

The chain combines TRBV28 with TRBJ2-5; maybe TRBD1 (6 bases). Trimming pared 6 bases from V and 4 bases from J, leaving 15 bases between. Germline lookup yields CDR1 MDHEN and CDR2 SYDVKM. The CDR3 contains 14 residues. The CDR3 nucleotides are TGTGCCAGCAGAGCACAGGGCCTAAGAGAGACCCAGTACTTC. It is translated as CASRAQGLRETQYF.

This clone was recorded only once. The V call is TRBV25-1, the J call TRBJ2-5; D is ambiguous. This CDR3 comprises 11 residues. V gave up 7 bases and J gave up 3 bases, with 6 bases separating them. Germline V lookup: CDR1 MGHDK, CDR2 SYGVNS. CDR3 DNA sequence: TGTGCCAGCACGGAGAAAGAGACCCAGTACTTC. This translates into CASTEKETQYF. The full variable domain, in which reference TRBV25-1 and TRBJ2-5 provide the parts outside the CDR3, is EADIYQTPRYLVIGTGKKITLECSQTMGHDKMYWYQQDPGMELHLIHYSYGVNSTEKGDLSSESTVSRIRTEHFPLTLESARPSHTSQYLCASTEKETQYFGPGTRLLVL.

V gene TRBV24-1 combines with J gene TRBJ2-5, with D maybe TRBD2 (6 bases). The CDR3 extends over 15 amino acids. The germline V gene has CDR1 KGHDR and CDR2 SFDVKD. The V end was cut by 1 base, the J end by 3 bases, with 11 bases between. The CDR3 protein is CATSDFGAGKETQYF. In nucleotides, the CDR3 is TGTGCCACCAGTGATTTCGGCGCGGGAAAAGAGACCCAGTACTTC.

V gene TRBV19 combines with J gene TRBJ1-2, with D tentatively TRBD1 (6 bases). Trimming pared 7 bases from V and 4 bases from J, leaving 16 bases between. The germline V gene has CDR1 LNHDA and CDR2 SQIVND (reference sequence). The CDR3 spans 14 residues. CDR3 DNA sequence: TGTGCCAGTAAGCATCAGGGGCGAGGCTATGGCTACACCTTC. It encodes CASKHQGRGYGYTF.

The V gene is TRBV2, the J gene TRBJ1-4; 7 bases line up with TRBD1. Per germline, CDR1 SNHLY and CDR2 FYNNEI. V was clipped by 8 bases and J by 7 bases; unmatched bases: 4. There are 12 residues in the CDR3. The CDR3 DNA is TGTGCCAGCGGCCGACAGGGTGAAAAACTGTTTTTT. Translation gives CASGRQGEKLFF. Filled out from reference TRBV2 and TRBJ1-4, the complete variable domain reads EPEVTQTPSHQVTQMGQEVILRCVPISNHLYFYWYRQILGQKVEFLVSFYNNEISEKSEIFDDQFSVERPDGSNFTLKIRSTKLEDSAMYFCASGRQGEKLFFGSGTQLSVL.

J is TRBJ1-2 and V is TRBV3-1 (or the pseudogene TRBV3-2); 7 bases map to TRBD1. The CDR3 totals 15 residues. V lost 2 bases, J lost 6 bases, and 9 bases stayed unmatched. Germline CDR1 reads LGHDT; CDR2 reads YNNKEL (reference sequence). CDR3 sequence: CASSQLEQGFNGYTF. In DNA, the CDR3 is TGTGCCAGCAGCCAACTAGAACAGGGGTTCAATGGCTACACCTTC.

The chain has TRBV7-2 and TRBJ2-7; TRBD1 matches 9 bases. The CDR3 is 15 residues long. V gave up 5 bases and J gave up 0 bases; unmatched junction bases: 5. CDR1 SGHTA and CDR2 FQGNSA come from the germline V gene. DNA for the CDR3: TGTGCCAGCAGCCTTCCGGGACAGGGCTCCTACGAGCAGTACTTC. Its protein is CASSLPGQGSYEQYF. The full variable domain, completed using reference TRBV7-2 and TRBJ2-7, is GAGVSQSPSNKVTEKGKDVELRCDPISGHTALYWYRQSLGQGLEFLIYFQGNSAPDKSGLPSDRFSAERTGGSVSTLTIQRTQQEDSAVYLCASSLPGQGSYEQYFGPGTRLTVT.

The chain couples TRBV6-7 to TRBJ2-7; 8 positions agree with TRBD2. TRBV6-7 is reported as an ORF; its role is uncertain. Germline trimming cut 5 bases from V and 4 bases from J; bases unmatched to any gene: 4. The CDR3 has 13 amino acids. The CDR3 nucleotides are TGTGCCAGCAGTCCGACTAGCGTTTACGAGCAGTACTTC. Translated, it gives CASSPTSVYEQYF.

The V gene is TRBV28, the J gene TRBJ2-7; TRBD2 aligns across 8 bases. The CDR3 contains 14 residues. Germline values: CDR1 MDHEN, CDR2 SYDVKM. V dropped 9 bases and J dropped 2; count of bases not matched to a gene: 9. CDR3 sequence reads: CASCAGGRTYEQYF. CDR3 nucleotides: TGTGCCAGTTGTGCCGGCGGGAGGACCTACGAGCAGTACTTC.

V is TRBV2 and J is TRBJ1-4; D is unresolved. Per the germline V gene, CDR1 is SNHLY and CDR2 is FYNNEI. Trimming took off 7 bases at V and 7 bases at J, with 13 bases between the two ends. The CDR3 runs 13 residues. The CDR3 DNA reads as TGTGCCAGCACCCCTAATGGTCTTGAAAAACTGTTTTTT. Protein: CASTPNGLEKLFF.